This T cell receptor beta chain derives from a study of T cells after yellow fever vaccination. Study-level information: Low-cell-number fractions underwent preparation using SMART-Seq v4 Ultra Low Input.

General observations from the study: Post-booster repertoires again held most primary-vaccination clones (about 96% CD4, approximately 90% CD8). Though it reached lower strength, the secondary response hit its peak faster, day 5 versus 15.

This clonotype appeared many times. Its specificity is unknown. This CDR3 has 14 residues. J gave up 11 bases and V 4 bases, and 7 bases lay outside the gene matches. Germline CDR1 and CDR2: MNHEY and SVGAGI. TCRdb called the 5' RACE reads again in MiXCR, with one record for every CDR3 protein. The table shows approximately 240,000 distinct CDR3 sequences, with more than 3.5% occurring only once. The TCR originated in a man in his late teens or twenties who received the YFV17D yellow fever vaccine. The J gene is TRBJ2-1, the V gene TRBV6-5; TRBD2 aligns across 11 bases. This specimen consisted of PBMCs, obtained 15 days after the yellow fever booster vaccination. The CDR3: CASSSGTSGMKQFF. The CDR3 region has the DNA TGTGCCAGCAGTTCGGGGACTAGCGGAATGAAGCAGTTCTTC.